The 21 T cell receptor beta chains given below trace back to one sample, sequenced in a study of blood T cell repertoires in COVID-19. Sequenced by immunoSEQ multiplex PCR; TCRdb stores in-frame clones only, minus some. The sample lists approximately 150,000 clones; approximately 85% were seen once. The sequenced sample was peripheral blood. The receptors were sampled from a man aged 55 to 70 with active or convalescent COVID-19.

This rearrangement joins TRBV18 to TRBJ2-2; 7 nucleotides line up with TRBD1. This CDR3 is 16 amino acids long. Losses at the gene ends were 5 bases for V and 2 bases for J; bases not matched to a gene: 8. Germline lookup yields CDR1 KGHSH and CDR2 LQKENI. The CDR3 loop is CASSVFGTENTGELFF. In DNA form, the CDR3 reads TGTGCCAGCTCAGTCTTTGGGACAGAAAACACCGGGGAGCTGTTTTTT.

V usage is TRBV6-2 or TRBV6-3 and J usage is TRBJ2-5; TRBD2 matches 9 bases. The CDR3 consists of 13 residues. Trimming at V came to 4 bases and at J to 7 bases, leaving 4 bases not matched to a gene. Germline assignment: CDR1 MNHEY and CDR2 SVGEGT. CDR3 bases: TGTGCCAGCAGTTTAACTAGCGGGTCGACCCAGTACTTC. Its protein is CASSLTSGSTQYF.

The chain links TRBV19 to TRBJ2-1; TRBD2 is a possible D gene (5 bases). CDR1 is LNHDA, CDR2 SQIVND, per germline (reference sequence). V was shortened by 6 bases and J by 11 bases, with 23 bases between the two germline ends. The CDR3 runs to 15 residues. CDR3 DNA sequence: TGTGCCAGTAGACCACCGGGGAGCCTGTTGGGGAAGCAGTTCTTC. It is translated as CASRPPGSLLGKQFF.

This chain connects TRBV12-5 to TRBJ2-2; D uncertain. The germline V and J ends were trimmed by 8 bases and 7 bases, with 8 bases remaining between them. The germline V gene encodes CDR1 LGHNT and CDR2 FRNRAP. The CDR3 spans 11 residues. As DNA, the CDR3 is TGTGCTAGTCTCCCTTACGGGGAGCTGTTTTTT. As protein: CASLPYGELFF.

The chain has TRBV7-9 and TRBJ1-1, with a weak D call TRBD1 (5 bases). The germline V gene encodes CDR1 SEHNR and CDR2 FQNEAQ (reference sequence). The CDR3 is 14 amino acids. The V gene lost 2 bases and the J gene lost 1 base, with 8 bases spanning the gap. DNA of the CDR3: TGTGCCAGCAGCTTATATCAGGGGAACACTGAAGCTTTCTTT. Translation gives CASSLYQGNTEAFF.

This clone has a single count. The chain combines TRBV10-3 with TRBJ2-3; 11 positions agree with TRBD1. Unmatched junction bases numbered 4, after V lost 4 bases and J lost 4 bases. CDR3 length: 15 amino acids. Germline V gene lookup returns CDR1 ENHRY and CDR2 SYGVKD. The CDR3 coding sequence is TGTGCCATCAGTGGACCGGGACAGGGGGCAGATACGCAGTATTTT. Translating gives CAISGPGQGADTQYF.

The CDR3 region is CASSVRLAYNEQFF. CDR3 bases: TGTGCCAGCAGCGTTAGGCTAGCCTACAATGAGCAGTTCTTC. V is TRBV9 and J is TRBJ2-1; the D is unclear. CDR1 and CDR2 (germline): SGDLS, YYNGEE. V lost 2 bases to trimming and J lost 2 bases, with 8 bases between them. This CDR3 spans 14 amino acids.

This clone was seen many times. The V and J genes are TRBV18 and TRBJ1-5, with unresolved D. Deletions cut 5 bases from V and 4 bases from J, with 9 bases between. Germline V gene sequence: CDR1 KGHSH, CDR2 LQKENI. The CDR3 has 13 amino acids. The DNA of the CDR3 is TGTGCCAGCTCAAGCGAAGAGAATCAGCCCCAGCATTTT. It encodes CASSSEENQPQHF.

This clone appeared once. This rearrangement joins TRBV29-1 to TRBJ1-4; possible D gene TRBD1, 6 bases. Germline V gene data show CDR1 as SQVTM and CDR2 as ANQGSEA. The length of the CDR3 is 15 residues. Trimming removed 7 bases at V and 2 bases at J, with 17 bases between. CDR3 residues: CSATYSGGTNEKLFF. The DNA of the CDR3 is TGCAGCGCTACCTACTCGGGGGGCACTAATGAAAAACTGTTTTTT.

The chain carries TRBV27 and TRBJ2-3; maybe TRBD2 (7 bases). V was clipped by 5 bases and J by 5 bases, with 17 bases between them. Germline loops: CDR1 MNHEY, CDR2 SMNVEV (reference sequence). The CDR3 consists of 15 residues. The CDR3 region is CASSKSGGALDTQYF. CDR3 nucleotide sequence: TGTGCCAGCAGTAAGAGTGGGGGGGCCCTAGATACGCAGTATTTT.

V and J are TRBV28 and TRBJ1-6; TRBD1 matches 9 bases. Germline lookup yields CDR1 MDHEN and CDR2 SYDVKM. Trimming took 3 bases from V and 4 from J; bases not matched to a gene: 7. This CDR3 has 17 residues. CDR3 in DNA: TGTGCCAGCAGTTTCGGACAGGGGTCTGGGTATAATTCACCCCTCCACTTT. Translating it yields CASSFGQGSGYNSPLHF. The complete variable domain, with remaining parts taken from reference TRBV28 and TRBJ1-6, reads DVKVTQSSRYLVKRTGEKVFLECVQDMDHENMFWYRQDPGLGLRLIYFSYDVKMKEKGDIPEGYSVSREKKERFSLILESASTNQTSMYLCASSFGQGSGYNSPLHFGNGTRLTVT.

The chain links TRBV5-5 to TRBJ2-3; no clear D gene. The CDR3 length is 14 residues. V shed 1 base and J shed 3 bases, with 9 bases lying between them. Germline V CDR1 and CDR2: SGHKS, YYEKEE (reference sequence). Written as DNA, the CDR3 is TGTGCCAGCAGCTTGCTTGCCAGGACAGATACGCAGTATTTT. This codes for CASSLLARTDTQYF.

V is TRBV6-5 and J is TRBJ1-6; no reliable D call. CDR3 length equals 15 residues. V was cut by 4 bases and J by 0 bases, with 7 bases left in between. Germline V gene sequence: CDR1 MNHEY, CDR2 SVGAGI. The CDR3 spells CASSSWSSYNSPLHF. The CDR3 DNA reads TGTGCCAGCAGTTCATGGAGCTCCTATAATTCACCCCTCCACTTT.

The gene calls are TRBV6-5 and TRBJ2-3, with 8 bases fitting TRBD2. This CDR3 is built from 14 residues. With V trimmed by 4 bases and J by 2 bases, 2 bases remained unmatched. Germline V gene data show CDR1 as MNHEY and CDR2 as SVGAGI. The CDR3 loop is CASSSGLATDTQYF. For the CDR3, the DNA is TGTGCCAGCAGTTCAGGACTAGCCACAGATACGCAGTATTTT.

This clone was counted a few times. The CDR3, as DNA: TGTGCCAGCAGTCCCCAGGTTGGCACTGAAGCTTTCTTT. Amino acids: CASSPQVGTEAFF. The chain carries TRBV12-3 or TRBV12-4 and TRBJ1-1, with D uncertain. V lost 5 bases, J lost 4 bases, and 11 bases lay in between. The CDR3 is made up of 13 amino acids.

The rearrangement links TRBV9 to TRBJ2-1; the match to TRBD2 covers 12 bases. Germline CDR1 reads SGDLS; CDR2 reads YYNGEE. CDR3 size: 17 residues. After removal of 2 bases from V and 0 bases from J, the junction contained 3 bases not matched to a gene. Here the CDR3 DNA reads TGTGCCAGCAGCGTGGGACTAGCGGGCTTCTCCTACAATGAGCAGTTCTTC. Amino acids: CASSVGLAGFSYNEQFF. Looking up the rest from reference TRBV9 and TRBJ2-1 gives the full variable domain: DSGVTQTPKHLITATGQRVTLRCSPRSGDLSVYWYQQSLDQGLQFLIQYYNGEERAKGNILERFSAQQFPDLHSELNLSSLELGDSALYFCASSVGLAGFSYNEQFFGPGTRLTVL.

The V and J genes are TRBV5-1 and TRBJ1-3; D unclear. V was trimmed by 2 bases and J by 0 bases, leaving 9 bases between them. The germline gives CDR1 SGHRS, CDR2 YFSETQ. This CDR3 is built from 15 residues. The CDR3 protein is CASSFLQDSGNTIYF. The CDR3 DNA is TGCGCCAGCAGCTTTCTTCAGGACTCTGGAAACACCATATATTTT. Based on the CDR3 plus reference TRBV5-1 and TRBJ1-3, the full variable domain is KAGVTQTPRYLIKTRGQQVTLSCSPISGHRSVSWYQQTPGQGLQFLFEYFSETQRNKGNFPGRFSGRQFSNSRSEMNVSTLELGDSALYLCASSFLQDSGNTIYFGEGSWLTVV.

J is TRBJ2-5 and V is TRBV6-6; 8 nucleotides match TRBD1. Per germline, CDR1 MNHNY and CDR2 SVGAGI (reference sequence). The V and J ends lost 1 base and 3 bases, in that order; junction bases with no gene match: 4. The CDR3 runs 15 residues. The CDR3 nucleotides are TGTGCCAGCAGTTACTGGACAGGGAAGGAAGAGACCCAGTACTTC. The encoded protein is CASSYWTGKEETQYF.

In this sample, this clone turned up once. CDR3: CASSPLRGSYNEQFF. CDR3 DNA sequence: TGTGCCAGCAGCCCCCTGCGCGGGTCCTACAATGAGCAGTTCTTC. The chain has TRBV11-2 and TRBJ2-1; D might be TRBD2 (5 bases). The germline gives CDR1 SGHAT, CDR2 FQNNGV. Trimming removed 5 bases at V and 1 base at J, with 12 bases between. The CDR3 consists of 15 residues.

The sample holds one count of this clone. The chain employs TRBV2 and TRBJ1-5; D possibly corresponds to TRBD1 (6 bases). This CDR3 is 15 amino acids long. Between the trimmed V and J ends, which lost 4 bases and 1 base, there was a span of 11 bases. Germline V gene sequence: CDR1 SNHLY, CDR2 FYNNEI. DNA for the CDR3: TGTGCCAGCAGTGCGGGGGGCAAAAGCAATCAGCCCCAGCATTTT. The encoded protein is CASSAGGKSNQPQHF.

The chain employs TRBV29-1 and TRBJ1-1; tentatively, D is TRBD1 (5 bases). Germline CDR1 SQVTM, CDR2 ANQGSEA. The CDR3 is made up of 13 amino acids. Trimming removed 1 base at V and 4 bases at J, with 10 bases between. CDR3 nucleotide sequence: TGCAGCGTTGAAGCCGCGGGGGGCACTGAAGCTTTCTTT. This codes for CSVEAAGGTEAFF.